This T cell receptor beta chain is from a study of blood T cell repertoires in COVID-19. Original analysis: Scientists estimated how many nucleated cells there were by amplifying reference gene primers. Produced via immunoSEQ multiplex PCR; TCRdb's table is partial and in-frame only. The D gene and trimming were derived from the DNA, and the V and J assignments and clone size from that table. The sample holds roughly 99,000 clones, around 88% seen once. The CDR3 spans 15 residues. Germline CDR1 and CDR2: SEHNR and FQNEAQ (reference sequence). To note about this clone: At one of its ends the junction is not consistent with the germline gene, which may arise from a read error.

The specimen was peripheral blood. The genes are TRBV7-9 and TRBJ2-1; 8 positions agree with TRBD2. This clonotype was sampled from a man aged 50-60 years with COVID-19, enrolled during active disease. The CDR3 sequence is CASSRLAQSFNEQFF. The DNA of the CDR3 is TGTGCCAGCAGCCGACTAGCGCAATCCTTCAATGAGCAGTTCTTC.